This TCR beta chain was obtained from a study of beta chain features in type 1 diabetes. Study as a whole: What patients shared with healthy donors was a similar profile of age, gender and cell yields.

The authors reverse transcribed all of the isolated RNA, so sequencing captured expressed TCRB transcripts. Measured with immunoSEQ multiplex PCR; TCRdb has only the in-frame clones, and not every one. The sample contains 630,000 or so clones, around 15% of which appear only once. Study-wide findings and caveats: The VDJ junctions of type 1 diabetes patients carried fewer insertions and more deletions. With patients and controls alike, PCR might favor shorter templates to an equal degree. Compared with healthy donors, patients appeared to share more similar naive, central memory and regulatory TCRB repertoires. Among patients with Type 1 diabetes, TCRB CDR3s were moderately but significantly shorter in every one of the four CD4+ subsets.

This clone came up a few times. Its antigen is as yet unknown. Distinct nucleotide sequences in the sample also encode this CDR3. The CDR3 length is 10 residues. Trimming pared 4 bases from V and 5 bases from J, leaving 4 bases between. From germline, CDR1 is DFQATT and CDR2 SNEGSKA (reference sequence). What was sequenced was naive CD4+ T cells from blood. The clonotype originates from a man younger than 30 with type 1 diabetes. The chain couples TRBV20-1 to TRBJ2-3; D call uncertain. The CDR3 sequence is CSAKRDTQYF. CDR3 in DNA: TGCAGTGCTAAACGAGATACGCAGTATTTT.